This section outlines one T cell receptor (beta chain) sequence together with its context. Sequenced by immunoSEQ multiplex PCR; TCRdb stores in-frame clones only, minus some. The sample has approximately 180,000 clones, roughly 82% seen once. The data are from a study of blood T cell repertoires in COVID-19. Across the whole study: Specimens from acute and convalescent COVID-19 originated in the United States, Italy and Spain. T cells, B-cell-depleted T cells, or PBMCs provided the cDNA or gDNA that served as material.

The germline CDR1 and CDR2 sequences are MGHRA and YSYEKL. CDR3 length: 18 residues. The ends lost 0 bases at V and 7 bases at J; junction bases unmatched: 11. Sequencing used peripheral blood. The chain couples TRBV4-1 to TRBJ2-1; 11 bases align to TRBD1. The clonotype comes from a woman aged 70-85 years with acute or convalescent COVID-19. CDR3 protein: CASSQDPGTGGGRNEQFF. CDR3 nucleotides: TGCGCCAGCAGCCAAGATCCCGGGACAGGGGGGGGAAGAAATGAGCAGTTCTTC.